This T cell receptor beta chain was identified in a study of blood T cell repertoires in COVID-19. Study in general: COVID-19 samples from acute and convalescent phases originated in the United States, Italy and Spain. PBMCs, B-cell-depleted T cells, or T cells provided the cDNA or gDNA that made up the material.

V was cut by 7 bases and J by 1 base, with 11 bases left in between. Germline lookup yields CDR1 SQVTM and CDR2 ANQGSEA. The CDR3 runs to 12 residues. Authors' data handling: Reference gene primer amplification gave nucleated cell count estimates. TCRdb's copy holds only in-frame clones and misses some; the assay was immunoSEQ multiplex PCR. V, J and clone size are those of that table, while D and trimming were read from the DNA. The profile shows around 180,000 clones, 80% to 90% of them singletons. One Seattle source followed patients from active infection through their disease course. The chain uses TRBV29-1 and TRBJ2-7; D might be TRBD2 (5 bases). The sequence was collected from a woman at least 80 years old with COVID-19, enrolled during active disease. Sequenced: peripheral blood. The CDR3 reads CSATGNSYEQYF. CDR3 sequence (DNA): TGCAGCGCTACCGGGAATTCCTACGAGCAGTACTTC.